One sample yielded the 12 T cell receptor beta chains listed below, sequenced in a study of vaccination and CD4 T cells after COVID-19. For these TCRs, the target antigens are not known. Once obtained from cultured CD4+ T cells, the DNA was sequenced using the Oncomine TCR Beta short-read assay. One entry per CDR3 protein results from TCRdb running MiXCR on the PCR reads. The sample yields several thousand distinct CDR3 sequences, roughly 50% seen once. Regarding treatment: roughly nine-day PBMC culture with coronavirus spike peptide pools or control peptides (ViraFEST assay). The unexposed donor provided CD4+ T cells, which were taken before the COVID-19 pandemic (2011-2018). The source material was CD4+ T cells from blood, cultured in vitro. The receptors come from a human donor in good health.

The chain is built from TRBV20-1 and TRBJ1-6; no firm D call. V gave up 4 bases and J gave up 7 bases, with 17 bases separating them. Germline CDR1 and CDR2: DFQATT and SNEGSKA (reference sequence). The CDR3 is 15 amino acids. The DNA of the CDR3 is TGCAGTGCTAACCAGGACGGGATAGGGAATTCACCCCTCCACTTT. Amino acids: CSANQDGIGNSPLHF.

The J gene is TRBJ1-6, the V gene TRBV27, with D unclear. Germline V gene lookup returns CDR1 MNHEY and CDR2 SMNVEV (reference sequence). CDR3 length: 13 residues. V was clipped by 6 bases and J by 9 bases, with 12 bases between them. The CDR3 loop is CASSPNVGSPLHF. In DNA form, the CDR3 reads TGTGCCAGCAGCCCGAACGTAGGTTCACCCCTCCACTTT.

The V gene is TRBV20-1, the J gene TRBJ1-2; the D gene is possibly TRBD1 (5 bases). Trimming removed 5 bases at V and 2 bases at J, with 18 bases between. Germline V gives CDR1 DFQATT, CDR2 SNEGSKA (reference sequence). The CDR3 spans 15 residues. CDR3 amino acids: CSAQNPSTGNYGYTF. In nucleotides, the CDR3 is TGCAGTGCTCAGAACCCCTCAACAGGAAACTATGGCTACACCTTC.

This chain connects TRBV5-1 to TRBJ1-1; D call uncertain. V dropped 0 bases and J dropped 2 bases, with 17 bases sitting between them. The length of the CDR3 is 17 residues. Germline V gene sequence: CDR1 SGHRS, CDR2 YFSETQ. As DNA, the CDR3 is TGCGCCAGCAGCTTGGTGGGCCATGGCAGCCTCAACACTGAAGCTTTCTTT. Encoded protein: CASSLVGHGSLNTEAFF.

This clonotype was picked up a small number of times. The CDR3 spells CASSLARGYEQYF. As DNA, the CDR3 is TGTGCCAGCAGCTTAGCGAGGGGGTACGAGCAGTACTTC. The chain couples TRBV7-2 to TRBJ2-7; the D gene is possibly TRBD1 (6 bases). V lost 0 bases and J 4 bases, leaving 7 bases between the germline ends. Looked up from germline, CDR1 is SGHTA and CDR2 is FQGNSA. The CDR3 runs to 13 residues.

The V and J genes are TRBV7-2 and TRBJ2-1, with TRBD2 matching 9 bases. Per the germline V gene, CDR1 is SGHTA and CDR2 is FQGNSA. The CDR3 covers 15 residues. The V and J ends lost 0 bases and 4 bases, in that order; junction bases with no gene match: 1. In DNA, the CDR3 is TGTGCCAGCAGCTTAGCTAGCGGGGGATACAATGAGCAGTTCTTC. Protein sequence: CASSLASGGYNEQFF.

This clonotype counts as large. This rearrangement joins TRBV6-1 to TRBJ2-3; 9 positions match TRBD1. There are 16 residues in the CDR3. The J segment lost 8 bases and the V segment lost 7 bases, leaving 16 bases of the junction unmatched. CDR1 is MNHNS, CDR2 SASEGT, per germline. CDR3 nucleotides: TGTGCCAGCATAAAACGGTCGGGACAGGGAAGGGGTACGCAGTATTTT. Encoded protein: CASIKRSGQGRGTQYF.

The V and J genes are TRBV11-2 and TRBJ2-7, with D possibly matching TRBD2 (7 bases). Germline V gene data show CDR1 as SGHAT and CDR2 as FQNNGV. The CDR3 length is 18 residues. Deletions cut 3 bases from V and 3 bases from J, with 24 bases between. CDR3 nucleotide sequence: TGTGCCAGCAGCTTGTCCCTCGAGGGGGGCGGGGGCAGCTACGAGCAGTACTTC. Encoded protein: CASSLSLEGGGGSYEQYF.

The chain carries TRBV6-1 and TRBJ1-2, with TRBD1 matching over 7 bases. CDR1 MNHNS and CDR2 SASEGT come from the germline V gene. V dropped 8 bases and J dropped 8; count of bases not matched to a gene: 17. This CDR3 has 15 residues. The CDR3 reads CASGSGTEPYWGYTF. The CDR3 coding sequence is TGTGCCAGCGGATCCGGGACAGAACCTTATTGGGGCTACACCTTC.

This clonotype was detected only a few times. The V call is TRBV15, the J call TRBJ1-1; no firm D call. V lost 0 bases, J lost 0 bases, and 5 bases lay in between. The germline V gene has CDR1 LNHNV and CDR2 YYDKDF (reference sequence). The CDR3 runs to 14 residues. The CDR3 here is CATSRDLVNTEAFF. The CDR3, as DNA: TGTGCCACCAGCAGAGATCTGGTGAACACTGAAGCTTTCTTT.

This clonotype was observed a few times. This chain links TRBV7-7 with TRBJ2-5; D is uncertain. The V and J ends lost 2 bases and 7 bases respectively, with 17 bases between them. From germline, CDR1 is SSHAT and CDR2 FNYEAQ (reference sequence). There are 15 residues in the CDR3. The CDR3 sequence: CASSLSMGPLRTQYF. CDR3 DNA: TGTGCCAGCAGCTTATCCATGGGCCCGCTGAGGACCCAGTACTTC.

There are a few counts of this clonotype. The CDR3 DNA sequence: TGTGCCAGCAGTTACACCAAGACAGGGGGTCTAACTGAAGCTTTCTTT. This sequence encodes CASSYTKTGGLTEAFF. The chain couples TRBV6-5 to TRBJ1-1; 9 positions match TRBD1. Germline values: CDR1 MNHEY, CDR2 SVGAGI. This CDR3 is built from 16 residues. J lost 5 bases, V lost 2 bases, and 9 bases had no gene match.